This T cell receptor (beta chain) was sequenced in a study of PD-L1 blockade in urothelial cancer. At the level of the study: Patients had undergone 0 to 3 prior chemotherapy regimens.

Germline V gives CDR1 SGHVS, CDR2 FNYEAQ. The CDR3 is 15 amino acids. Trimming took off 5 bases at V and 2 bases at J, with 13 bases between the two ends. Sequencing was performed with immunoSEQ multiplex PCR; in TCRdb, only in-frame clones are kept and a portion is missing. The sample lists under 55,000 clones; about 86% were seen once. Stated time point: pretreatment peripheral blood. The clonotype originates from a man between 65 and 85 years old with urothelial cancer. This chain links TRBV7-6 with TRBJ1-3, with D tentatively TRBD1 (5 bases). The sample consisted of PBMCs, taken around atezolizumab (anti-PD-L1) treatment. CDR3 residues: CASSPGDSTGNTIYF. The CDR3 DNA reads TGTGCCAGCAGCCCTGGCGACAGCACTGGAAACACCATATATTTT.